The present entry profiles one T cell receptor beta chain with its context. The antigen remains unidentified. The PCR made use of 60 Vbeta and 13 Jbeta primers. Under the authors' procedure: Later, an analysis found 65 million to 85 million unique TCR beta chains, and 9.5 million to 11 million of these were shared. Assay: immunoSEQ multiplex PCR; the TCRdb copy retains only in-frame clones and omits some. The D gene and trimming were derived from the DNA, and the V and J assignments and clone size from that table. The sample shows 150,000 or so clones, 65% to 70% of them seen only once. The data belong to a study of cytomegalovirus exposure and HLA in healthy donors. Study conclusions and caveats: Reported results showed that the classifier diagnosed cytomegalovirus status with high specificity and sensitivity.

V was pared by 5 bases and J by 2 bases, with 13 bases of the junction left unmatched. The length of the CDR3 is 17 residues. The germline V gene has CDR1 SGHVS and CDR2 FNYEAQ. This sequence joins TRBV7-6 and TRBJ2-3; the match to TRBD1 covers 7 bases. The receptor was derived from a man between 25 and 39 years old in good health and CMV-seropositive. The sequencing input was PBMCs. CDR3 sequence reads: CASSLISGTENTDTQYF. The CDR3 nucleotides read TGTGCCAGCAGCCTAATATCCGGGACAGAAAACACAGATACGCAGTATTTT. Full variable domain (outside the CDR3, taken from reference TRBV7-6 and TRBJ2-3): GAGVSQSPRYKVTKRGQDVALRCDPISGHVSLYWYRQALGQGPEFLTYFNYEAQQDKSGLPNDRFSAERPEGSISTLTIQRTEQRDSAMYRCASSLISGTENTDTQYFGPGTRLTVL.